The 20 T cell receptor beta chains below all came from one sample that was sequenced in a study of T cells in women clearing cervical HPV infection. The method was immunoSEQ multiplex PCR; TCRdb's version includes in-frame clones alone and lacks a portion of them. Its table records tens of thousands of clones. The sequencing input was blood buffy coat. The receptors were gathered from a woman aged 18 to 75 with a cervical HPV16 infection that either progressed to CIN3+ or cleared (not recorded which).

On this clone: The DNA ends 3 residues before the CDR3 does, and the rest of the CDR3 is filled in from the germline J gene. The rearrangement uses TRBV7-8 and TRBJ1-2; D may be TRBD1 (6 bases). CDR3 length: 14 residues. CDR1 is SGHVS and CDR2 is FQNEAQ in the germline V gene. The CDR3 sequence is CASSLERGSGGYTF. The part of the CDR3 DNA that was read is TGTGCCAGCAGCTTAGAAAGGGGGTCGGGAGGC.

The CDR3: CASSMGLGNEQFF. The covered CDR3 bases are TGTGCCAGTAGTATGGGCCTCGGTAATGAG. The chain uses TRBV19 and TRBJ2-1; D remains ambiguous. The missing CDR3 end, 3 residues past where the read stops, is filled in from the germline J gene. The V gene lost 3 bases and the J gene lost 7 bases, with 10 bases spanning the gap. The germline V gene has CDR1 LNHDA and CDR2 SQIVND (reference sequence). CDR3 length: 13 residues.

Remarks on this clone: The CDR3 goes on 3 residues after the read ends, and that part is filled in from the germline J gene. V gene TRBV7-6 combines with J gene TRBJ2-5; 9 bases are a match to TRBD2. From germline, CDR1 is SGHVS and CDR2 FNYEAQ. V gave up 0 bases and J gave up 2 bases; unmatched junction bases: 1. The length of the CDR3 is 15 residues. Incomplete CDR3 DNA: TGTGCCAGCAGCTTAGCTAGCGGGGGACAAGAGACC. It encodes CASSLASGGQET. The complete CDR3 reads CASSLASGGQETQYF.

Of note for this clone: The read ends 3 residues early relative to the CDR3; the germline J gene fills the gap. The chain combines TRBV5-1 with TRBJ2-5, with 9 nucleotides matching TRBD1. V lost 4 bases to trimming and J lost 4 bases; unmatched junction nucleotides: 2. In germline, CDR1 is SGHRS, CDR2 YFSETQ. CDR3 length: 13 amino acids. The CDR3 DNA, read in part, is TGCGCCAGCAGCCCGGGACAGGGAGAGACC. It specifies CASSPGQGET. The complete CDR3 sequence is CASSPGQGETQYF. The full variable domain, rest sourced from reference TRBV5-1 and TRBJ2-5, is KAGVTQTPRYLIKTRGQQVTLSCSPISGHRSVSWYQQTPGQGLQFLFEYFSETQRNKGNFPGRFSGRQFSNSRSEMNVSTLELGDSALYLCASSPGQGETQYFGPGTRLLVL.

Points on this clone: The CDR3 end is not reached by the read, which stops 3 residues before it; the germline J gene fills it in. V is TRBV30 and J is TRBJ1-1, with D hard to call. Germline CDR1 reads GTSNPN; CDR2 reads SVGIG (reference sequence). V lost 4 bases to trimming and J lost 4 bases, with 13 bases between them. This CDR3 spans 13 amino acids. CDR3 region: CAWKLGRSTEAFF. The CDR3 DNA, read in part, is TGTGCCTGGAAGTTGGGCAGGTCCACTGAA.

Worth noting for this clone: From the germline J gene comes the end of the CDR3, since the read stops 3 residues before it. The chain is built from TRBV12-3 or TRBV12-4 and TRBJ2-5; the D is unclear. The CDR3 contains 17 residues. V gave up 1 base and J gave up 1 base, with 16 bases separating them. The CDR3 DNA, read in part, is TGTGCCAGCAGTTTAGGGGTAGGGTCCGGATTCCAAGAGACC. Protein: CASSLGVGSGFQET. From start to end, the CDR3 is CASSLGVGSGFQETQYF.

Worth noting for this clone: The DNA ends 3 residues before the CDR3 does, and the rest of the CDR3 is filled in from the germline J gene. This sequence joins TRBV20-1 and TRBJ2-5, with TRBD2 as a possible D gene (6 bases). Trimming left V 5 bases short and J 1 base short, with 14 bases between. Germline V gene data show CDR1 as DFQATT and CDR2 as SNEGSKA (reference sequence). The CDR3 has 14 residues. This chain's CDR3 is CSAPLGGVQETQYF. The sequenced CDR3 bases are TGCAGTGCTCCCCTAGGAGGGGTCCAAGAGACC.

The part of the CDR3 DNA that was read is TGTGCCAGTAGTATAGCGAGGCGGCCAGATCAGCCC. Translated, it gives CASSIARRPDQP. From start to end, the CDR3 is CASSIARRPDQPQHF. The chain links TRBV19 to TRBJ1-5; D call uncertain. The read ends 3 residues before the CDR3 terminus; that terminus is restored from the germline J gene. V was cut by 1 base and J by 5 bases, with 12 bases left in between. This CDR3 has 15 residues. Germline V lookup: CDR1 LNHDA, CDR2 SQIVND (reference sequence).

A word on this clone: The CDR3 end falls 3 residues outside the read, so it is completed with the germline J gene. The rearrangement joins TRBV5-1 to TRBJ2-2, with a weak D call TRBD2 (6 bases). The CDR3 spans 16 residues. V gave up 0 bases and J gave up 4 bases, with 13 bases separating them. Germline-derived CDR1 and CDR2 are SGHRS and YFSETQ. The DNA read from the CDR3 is TGCGCCAGCAGCTTGGCGGACGGGGGACCCACCGGGGAG. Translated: CASSLADGGPTGE. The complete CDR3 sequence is CASSLADGGPTGELFF.

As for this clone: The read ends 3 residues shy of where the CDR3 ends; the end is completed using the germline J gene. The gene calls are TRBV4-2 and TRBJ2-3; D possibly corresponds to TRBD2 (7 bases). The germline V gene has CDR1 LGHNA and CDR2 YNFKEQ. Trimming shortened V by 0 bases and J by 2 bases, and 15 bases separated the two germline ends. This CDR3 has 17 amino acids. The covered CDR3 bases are TGTGCCAGCAGCCAAGATCGGGGCGGGGGCCCCACAGATACG. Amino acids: CASSQDRGGGPTDT. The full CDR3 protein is CASSQDRGGGPTDTQYF.

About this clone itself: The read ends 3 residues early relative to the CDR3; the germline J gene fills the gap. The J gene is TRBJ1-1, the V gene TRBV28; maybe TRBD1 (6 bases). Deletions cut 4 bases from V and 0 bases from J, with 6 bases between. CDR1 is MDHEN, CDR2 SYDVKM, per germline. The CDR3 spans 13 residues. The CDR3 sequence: CASSYRVNTEAFF. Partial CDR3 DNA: TGTGCCAGCAGTTACAGGGTGAACACTGAA.

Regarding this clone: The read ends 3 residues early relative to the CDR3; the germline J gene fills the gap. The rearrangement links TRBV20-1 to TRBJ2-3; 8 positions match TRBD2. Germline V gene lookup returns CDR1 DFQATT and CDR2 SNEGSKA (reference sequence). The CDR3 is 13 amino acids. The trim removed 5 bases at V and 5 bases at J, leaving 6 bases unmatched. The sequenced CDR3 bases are TGCAGTGCTTGGGGACTAGAGGTAGATACG. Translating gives CSAWGLEVDT. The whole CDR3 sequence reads CSAWGLEVDTQYF.

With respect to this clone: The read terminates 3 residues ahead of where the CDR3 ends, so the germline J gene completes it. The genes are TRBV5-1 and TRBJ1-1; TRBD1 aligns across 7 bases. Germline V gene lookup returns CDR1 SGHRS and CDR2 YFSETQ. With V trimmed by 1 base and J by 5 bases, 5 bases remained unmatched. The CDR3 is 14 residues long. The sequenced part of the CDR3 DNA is TGCGCCAGCAGCTTGAGACAGGGTCTTACTGAA. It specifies CASSLRQGLTE. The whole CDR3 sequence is CASSLRQGLTEAFF.

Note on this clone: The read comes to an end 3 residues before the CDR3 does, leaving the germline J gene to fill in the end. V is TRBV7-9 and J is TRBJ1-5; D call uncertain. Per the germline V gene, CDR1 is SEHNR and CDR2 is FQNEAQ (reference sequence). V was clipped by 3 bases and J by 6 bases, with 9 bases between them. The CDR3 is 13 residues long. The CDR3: CASSLEGSQPQHF. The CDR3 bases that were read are TGTGCCAGCAGCTTGGAAGGGTCTCAGCCC.

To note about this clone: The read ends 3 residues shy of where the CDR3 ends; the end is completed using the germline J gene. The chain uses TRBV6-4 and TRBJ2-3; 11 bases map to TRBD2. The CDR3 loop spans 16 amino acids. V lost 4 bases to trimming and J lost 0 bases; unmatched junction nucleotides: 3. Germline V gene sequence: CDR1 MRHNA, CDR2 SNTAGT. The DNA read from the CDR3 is TGTGCCAGCAGTGCGACTAGCGGGGATAGCACAGATACG. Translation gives CASSATSGDSTDT. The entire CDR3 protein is CASSATSGDSTDTQYF.

CDR3: CASTPFGQPNQPQHF. The CDR3 bases that were read are TGTGCCAGTACTCCCTTTGGGCAGCCGAATCAGCCC. The rearrangement links TRBV19 to TRBJ1-5, with D uncertain. Read sequence stops 3 residues before the CDR3 end, and the germline J gene provides the missing end. The V and J ends lost 7 bases and 4 bases respectively, with 17 bases between them. The CDR3 has 15 amino acids. Looked up from germline, CDR1 is LNHDA and CDR2 is SQIVND (reference sequence).

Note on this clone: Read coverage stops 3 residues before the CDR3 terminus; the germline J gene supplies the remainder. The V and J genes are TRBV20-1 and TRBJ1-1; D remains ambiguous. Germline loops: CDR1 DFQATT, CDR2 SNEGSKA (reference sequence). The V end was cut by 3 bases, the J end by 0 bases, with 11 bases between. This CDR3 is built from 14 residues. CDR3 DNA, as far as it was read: TGCAGTGCTAGCGCTTACAGCATGAACACTGAA. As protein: CSASAYSMNTE. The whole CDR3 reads CSASAYSMNTEAFF.

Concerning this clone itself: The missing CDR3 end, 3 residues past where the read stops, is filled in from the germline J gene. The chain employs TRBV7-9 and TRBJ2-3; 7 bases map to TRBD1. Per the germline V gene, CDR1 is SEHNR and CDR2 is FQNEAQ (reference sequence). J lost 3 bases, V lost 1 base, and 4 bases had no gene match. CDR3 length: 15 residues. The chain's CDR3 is CASSLVTGETDTQYF. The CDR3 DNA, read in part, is TGTGCCAGCAGCTTAGTAACAGGGGAGACAGATACG.

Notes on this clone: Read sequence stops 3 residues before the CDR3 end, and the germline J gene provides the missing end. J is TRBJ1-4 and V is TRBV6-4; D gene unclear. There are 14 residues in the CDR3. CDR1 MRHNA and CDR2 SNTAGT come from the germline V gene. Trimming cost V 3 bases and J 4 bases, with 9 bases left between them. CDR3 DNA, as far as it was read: TGTGCCAGCAGTGAAGCATCTTTTAATGAAAAA. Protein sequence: CASSEASFNEK. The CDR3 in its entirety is CASSEASFNEKLFF.

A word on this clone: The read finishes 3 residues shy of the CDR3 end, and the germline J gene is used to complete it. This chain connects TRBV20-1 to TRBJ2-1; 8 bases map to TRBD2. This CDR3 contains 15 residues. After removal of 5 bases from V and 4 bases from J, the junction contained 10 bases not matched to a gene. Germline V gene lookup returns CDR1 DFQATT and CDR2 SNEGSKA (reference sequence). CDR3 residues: CSASGSGVLYNEQFF. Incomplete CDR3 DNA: TGCAGTGCTTCTGGTAGCGGGGTACTTTACAATGAG.